This entry lists 28 T cell receptor beta chains sequenced from one sample in a study of cytomegalovirus exposure and HLA in healthy donors. The PCR used 60 Vbeta and 13 Jbeta primers. Clones were sequenced by immunoSEQ multiplex PCR, and TCRdb holds only the in-frame ones, with some missing. The sample lists roughly 100,000 clones; almost 80% were seen once. The specimen was PBMCs. The receptors here all came from a man in his forties or fifties in good health and CMV-seropositive.

The V and J genes are TRBV19 and TRBJ2-1; no clear D gene. CDR3 length: 14 amino acids. Germline CDR1 reads LNHDA; CDR2 reads SQIVND (reference sequence). Trimming pared 4 bases from V and 6 bases from J, leaving 13 bases between. The CDR3 DNA is TGTGCCAGTAGTAGAGAACAATTACCCAATGAGCAGTTCTTC. It yields the protein CASSREQLPNEQFF.

CDR3: CASSLRGRGTDTQYF. The CDR3 DNA is TGTGCCAGCAGCTTGCGAGGCCGAGGCACAGATACGCAGTATTTT. The J gene is TRBJ2-3, the V gene TRBV5-6; D remains unclear. CDR1 is SGHDT, CDR2 YYEEEE, per germline. With 1 base removed from V and 1 base from J, the gap between germline ends came to 10 bases. The CDR3 extends over 15 amino acids.

The chain recombines TRBV6-1 with TRBJ2-7; TRBD2 matches 10 bases. Germline-derived CDR1 and CDR2 are MNHNS and SASEGT. Trimming took 2 bases from V and 2 from J; bases not matched to a gene: 6. The CDR3 loop spans 16 amino acids. CDR3 sequence reads: CASSEQGLATTYEQYF. CDR3 in DNA: TGTGCCAGCAGTGAACAGGGACTAGCGACTACCTACGAGCAGTACTTC.

The chain uses TRBV6-5 and TRBJ2-1, with 9 bases matching TRBD2. The V segment lost 6 bases and the J segment 4 bases; nucleotides outside the gene matches: 7. CDR1 MNHEY and CDR2 SVGAGI come from the germline V gene. The CDR3 is 15 residues long. The chain's CDR3 is CASRFSGRGYNEQFF. CDR3 nucleotide sequence: TGTGCCAGCAGATTTAGCGGGAGAGGTTACAATGAGCAGTTCTTC.

The V gene is TRBV6-1, the J gene TRBJ2-7; unclear D gene. V was cut by 7 bases and J by 0 bases, with 10 bases left in between. CDR1 MNHNS and CDR2 SASEGT come from the germline V gene. The CDR3 consists of 13 residues. The CDR3 nucleotides read TGTGCCAGCATGCGGTCTTTCTCCTACGAGCAGTACTTC. This translates into CASMRSFSYEQYF.

This chain connects TRBV9 to TRBJ2-1; TRBD1 matches at 8 bases. The CDR3 covers 16 residues. CDR1 SGDLS and CDR2 YYNGEE come from the germline V gene. After removal of 0 bases from V and 0 bases from J, the junction contained 2 bases not matched to a gene. The CDR3 is CASSVVGQGSYNEQFF. The CDR3 DNA is TGTGCCAGCAGCGTAGTTGGACAGGGCTCCTACAATGAGCAGTTCTTC.

The chain recombines TRBV9 with TRBJ2-7, with 7 bases lining up with TRBD2. Germline V gives CDR1 SGDLS, CDR2 YYNGEE. After removal of 0 bases from V and 7 bases from J, the junction contained 10 bases not matched to a gene. This CDR3 comprises 15 residues. CDR3 amino acids: CASSVDSGGRSEQYF. CDR3 nucleotides: TGTGCCAGCAGCGTAGATTCGGGAGGCCGGAGTGAGCAGTACTTC.

The chain employs TRBV19 and TRBJ1-2; 9 bases agree with TRBD1. This CDR3 region has 15 residues. With 8 bases clipped from V and 6 bases from J, the junction kept 13 bases outside the gene matches. Germline CDR1 reads LNHDA; CDR2 reads SQIVND (reference sequence). CDR3 sequence: CASDDRGDRSDGYTF. As DNA, the CDR3 is TGTGCCAGTGATGACAGGGGGGATCGGAGCGATGGCTACACCTTC.

The chain recombines TRBV27 with TRBJ2-2; TRBD2 matches at 7 bases. The CDR3 sequence is 14 residues long. The V and J ends lost 7 bases and 1 base, in that order; junction bases with no gene match: 3. CDR1 MNHEY and CDR2 SMNVEV come from the germline V gene (reference sequence). The CDR3 loop is CASKGGWNTGELFF. CDR3 nucleotide sequence: TGTGCCAGCAAGGGAGGGTGGAACACCGGGGAGCTGTTTTTT.

This clone was detected only once. This chain links TRBV9 with TRBJ2-3, with TRBD1 identical over 10 bases. Germline V CDR1 and CDR2: SGDLS, YYNGEE. The CDR3 spans 16 residues. The J segment lost 1 base and the V segment lost 6 bases, leaving 8 bases of the junction unmatched. CDR3 nucleotide sequence: TGTGCCAGCACCAGATCCGGGACAGGGGGCACAGATACGCAGTATTTT. Translation gives CASTRSGTGGTDTQYF.

This clone was counted once. The CDR3 bases are TGTGCCAGTAGTATCCCCATTCAGAAAAACATTCAGTACTTC. The encoded protein is CASSIPIQKNIQYF. The chain uses TRBV19 and TRBJ2-4; D gene unclear. The V gene's germline CDR1 is LNHDA and CDR2 SQIVND (reference sequence). Trimming shortened V by 3 bases and J by 4 bases, and 10 bases separated the two germline ends. The CDR3 runs 14 residues.

V usage is TRBV14 and J usage is TRBJ2-3, with 10 bases aligning to TRBD2. With V trimmed by 0 bases and J by 5 bases, 5 bases remained unmatched. Germline loops: CDR1 SGHDN, CDR2 FVKESK. The CDR3 loop spans 16 amino acids. CDR3 in DNA: TGTGCCAGCAGCCAAGATCGGCTAGCGGGAGTAGATACGCAGTATTTT. This encodes CASSQDRLAGVDTQYF.

CDR3 protein: CATSRELAGASYNEQFF. The CDR3 DNA reads as TGTGCCACCAGCAGAGAGCTAGCGGGCGCGTCCTACAATGAGCAGTTCTTC. This chain links TRBV15 with TRBJ2-1, with 8 bases that match TRBD2. The CDR3 sequence is 17 residues long. V lost 0 bases, J lost 1 base, and 5 bases stayed unmatched. Germline values: CDR1 LNHNV, CDR2 YYDKDF (reference sequence).

The chain links TRBV9 to TRBJ2-3; 9 nucleotides match TRBD1. CDR1 is SGDLS and CDR2 is YYNGEE in the germline V gene. The CDR3 loop spans 20 amino acids. Losses at the gene ends were 1 base for V and 5 bases for J; bases not matched to a gene: 20. CDR3 region: CASSVTLGSSGQGAQDTQYF. As DNA, the CDR3 is TGTGCCAGCAGCGTAACCCTAGGATCCTCGGGACAGGGAGCCCAAGATACGCAGTATTTT.

The chain links TRBV19 to TRBJ1-4, with D possibly TRBD1 on 5 matching bases. Germline V lookup: CDR1 LNHDA, CDR2 SQIVND (reference sequence). V was trimmed by 2 bases and J by 4 bases, leaving 8 bases between them. CDR3 size: 14 residues. CDR3 amino acids: CASSIQGFNEKLFF. The CDR3 DNA follows: TGTGCCAGTAGTATACAGGGATTTAATGAAAAACTGTTTTTT.

J is TRBJ2-3 and V is TRBV11-2; D uncertain. The CDR3 covers 12 residues. Germline V lookup: CDR1 SGHAT, CDR2 FQNNGV. With 3 bases removed from V and 7 bases from J, the gap between germline ends came to 8 bases. CDR3 DNA sequence: TGTGCCAGCAGCTTCCTGGCCTATACGCAGTATTTT. This translates into CASSFLAYTQYF.

Concerning this clone itself: Within the sample, other DNA sequences also encode this same CDR3. The chain is built from TRBV18 and TRBJ2-5, with no clear D. Trimming removed 3 bases from V and 5 bases from J, with 4 bases in between. CDR1 and CDR2 from the germline V gene are KGHSH and LQKENI. This CDR3 is built from 11 residues. This CDR3 is CASSPSETQYF. The DNA of the CDR3 is TGTGCCAGCTCACCGTCTGAGACCCAGTACTTC.

The V call is TRBV19, the J call TRBJ2-1, with 8 bases that match TRBD2. Looked up from germline, CDR1 is LNHDA and CDR2 is SQIVND (reference sequence). The V and J ends lost 6 bases and 3 bases, in that order; junction bases with no gene match: 4. The CDR3 has 14 residues. The CDR3 region has the DNA TGTGCCAGTAGCACTAGCGGACACTACAATGAGCAGTTCTTC. It is translated as CASSTSGHYNEQFF.

The chain joins TRBV7-8 to TRBJ1-5; 9 positions match TRBD1. The junction had 4 bases not matched to a gene; V was cut back by 1 base and J by 6 bases. This CDR3 is 15 amino acids long. CDR1 is SGHVS and CDR2 is FQNEAQ in the germline V gene. The CDR3 DNA reads TGTGCCAGCAGCTTAGACAGGGGGCTGATTCAGCCCCAGCATTTT. This sequence encodes CASSLDRGLIQPQHF.

CDR3 sequence reads: CASSFGTGTYEQYF. As DNA, the CDR3 is TGTGCCAGCAGTTTCGGGACAGGAACCTACGAGCAGTACTTC. This chain joins TRBV28 and TRBJ2-7; 8 bases match TRBD1. The CDR3 has 14 amino acids. V lost 3 bases to trimming and J lost 2 bases; unmatched junction nucleotides: 3. Germline assignment: CDR1 MDHEN and CDR2 SYDVKM.

The gene calls are TRBV6-1 and TRBJ2-7, with D perhaps matching TRBD2 (5 bases). The germline CDR1 and CDR2 sequences are MNHNS and SASEGT. V shed 7 bases and J shed 0 bases, with 13 bases lying between them. The CDR3 sequence is 14 residues long. The CDR3 reads CASKNQRNSYEQYF. Written as DNA, the CDR3 is TGTGCCAGCAAAAATCAGCGGAACTCCTACGAGCAGTACTTC.

V is TRBV7-8 and J is TRBJ2-1, with 11 bases lining up with TRBD2. In germline, CDR1 is SGHVS, CDR2 FQNEAQ. V was pared by 1 base and J by 7 bases, with 6 bases of the junction left unmatched. The CDR3 contains 16 residues. As DNA, the CDR3 is TGTGCCAGCAGCTTAGGGCTAGCGGGAGGACAGAATGAGCAGTTCTTC. Translating gives CASSLGLAGGQNEQFF.

V and J are TRBV5-4 and TRBJ2-1, with 8 bases lining up with TRBD2. J gave up 3 bases and V 4 bases, and 12 bases lay outside the gene matches. This CDR3 is built from 17 residues. CDR1 and CDR2 (germline): SGHNT, YYREEE (reference sequence). CDR3 loop: CASSPADGGAGYNEQFF. Here the CDR3 DNA reads TGTGCCAGCAGCCCCGCCGACGGGGGGGCTGGCTACAATGAGCAGTTCTTC.

The chain combines TRBV5-8 with TRBJ2-2; perhaps TRBD1 as D (8 bases). This CDR3 is built from 16 residues. Germline V lookup: CDR1 SGHTS, CDR2 YDEGEE. V lost 0 bases and J 3 bases, leaving 12 bases between the germline ends. The CDR3 loop is CASSLDRGGDTGELFF. CDR3 sequence (DNA): TGTGCCAGCAGCTTGGACAGGGGGGGAGACACCGGGGAGCTGTTTTTT.

The V and J genes are TRBV30 and TRBJ2-7; TRBD1 might be the D (5 bases). The length of the CDR3 is 12 residues. Trimming removed 7 bases at V and 3 bases at J, with 13 bases between. Germline CDR1 GTSNPN, CDR2 SVGIG (reference sequence). The CDR3 region is CALQTGSYEQYF. For the CDR3, the DNA is TGTGCCTTGCAAACAGGTAGCTACGAGCAGTACTTC.

In this sample, this clone turned up once. The chain carries TRBV6-5 and TRBJ2-5; the match to TRBD2 covers 7 bases. TRBJ2-7 explains the end of the DNA better; the J call may be wrong. Germline V CDR1 and CDR2: MNHEY, SVGAGI. The CDR3 totals 15 residues. DNA for the CDR3: TGTGCCAGCAGGACGGGACTAATGATTCCCTACGAGCAGTACTTC. Translating it yields CASRTGLMIPYEQYF.

This chain uses TRBV5-6 with TRBJ2-5, with 8 bases identical to TRBD1. The end of the DNA fits TRBJ2-7 better, so the J call may be wrong. Germline V lookup: CDR1 SGHDT, CDR2 YYEEEE. There are 12 residues in the CDR3. CDR3 sequence (DNA): TGTGCCAGCAGCCGGGGACAGGACGAGCAGTACTTC. Protein sequence: CASSRGQDEQYF.

CDR3 region: CASSLAGVAEAFF. CDR3 nucleotides: TGCGCCAGCAGCTTGGCAGGGGTAGCTGAAGCTTTCTTT. The V gene is TRBV5-1, the J gene TRBJ1-1; D possibly corresponds to TRBD1 (6 bases). The CDR3 has 13 amino acids. Germline CDR1 SGHRS, CDR2 YFSETQ. V lost 0 bases, J lost 6 bases, and 9 bases lay in between.